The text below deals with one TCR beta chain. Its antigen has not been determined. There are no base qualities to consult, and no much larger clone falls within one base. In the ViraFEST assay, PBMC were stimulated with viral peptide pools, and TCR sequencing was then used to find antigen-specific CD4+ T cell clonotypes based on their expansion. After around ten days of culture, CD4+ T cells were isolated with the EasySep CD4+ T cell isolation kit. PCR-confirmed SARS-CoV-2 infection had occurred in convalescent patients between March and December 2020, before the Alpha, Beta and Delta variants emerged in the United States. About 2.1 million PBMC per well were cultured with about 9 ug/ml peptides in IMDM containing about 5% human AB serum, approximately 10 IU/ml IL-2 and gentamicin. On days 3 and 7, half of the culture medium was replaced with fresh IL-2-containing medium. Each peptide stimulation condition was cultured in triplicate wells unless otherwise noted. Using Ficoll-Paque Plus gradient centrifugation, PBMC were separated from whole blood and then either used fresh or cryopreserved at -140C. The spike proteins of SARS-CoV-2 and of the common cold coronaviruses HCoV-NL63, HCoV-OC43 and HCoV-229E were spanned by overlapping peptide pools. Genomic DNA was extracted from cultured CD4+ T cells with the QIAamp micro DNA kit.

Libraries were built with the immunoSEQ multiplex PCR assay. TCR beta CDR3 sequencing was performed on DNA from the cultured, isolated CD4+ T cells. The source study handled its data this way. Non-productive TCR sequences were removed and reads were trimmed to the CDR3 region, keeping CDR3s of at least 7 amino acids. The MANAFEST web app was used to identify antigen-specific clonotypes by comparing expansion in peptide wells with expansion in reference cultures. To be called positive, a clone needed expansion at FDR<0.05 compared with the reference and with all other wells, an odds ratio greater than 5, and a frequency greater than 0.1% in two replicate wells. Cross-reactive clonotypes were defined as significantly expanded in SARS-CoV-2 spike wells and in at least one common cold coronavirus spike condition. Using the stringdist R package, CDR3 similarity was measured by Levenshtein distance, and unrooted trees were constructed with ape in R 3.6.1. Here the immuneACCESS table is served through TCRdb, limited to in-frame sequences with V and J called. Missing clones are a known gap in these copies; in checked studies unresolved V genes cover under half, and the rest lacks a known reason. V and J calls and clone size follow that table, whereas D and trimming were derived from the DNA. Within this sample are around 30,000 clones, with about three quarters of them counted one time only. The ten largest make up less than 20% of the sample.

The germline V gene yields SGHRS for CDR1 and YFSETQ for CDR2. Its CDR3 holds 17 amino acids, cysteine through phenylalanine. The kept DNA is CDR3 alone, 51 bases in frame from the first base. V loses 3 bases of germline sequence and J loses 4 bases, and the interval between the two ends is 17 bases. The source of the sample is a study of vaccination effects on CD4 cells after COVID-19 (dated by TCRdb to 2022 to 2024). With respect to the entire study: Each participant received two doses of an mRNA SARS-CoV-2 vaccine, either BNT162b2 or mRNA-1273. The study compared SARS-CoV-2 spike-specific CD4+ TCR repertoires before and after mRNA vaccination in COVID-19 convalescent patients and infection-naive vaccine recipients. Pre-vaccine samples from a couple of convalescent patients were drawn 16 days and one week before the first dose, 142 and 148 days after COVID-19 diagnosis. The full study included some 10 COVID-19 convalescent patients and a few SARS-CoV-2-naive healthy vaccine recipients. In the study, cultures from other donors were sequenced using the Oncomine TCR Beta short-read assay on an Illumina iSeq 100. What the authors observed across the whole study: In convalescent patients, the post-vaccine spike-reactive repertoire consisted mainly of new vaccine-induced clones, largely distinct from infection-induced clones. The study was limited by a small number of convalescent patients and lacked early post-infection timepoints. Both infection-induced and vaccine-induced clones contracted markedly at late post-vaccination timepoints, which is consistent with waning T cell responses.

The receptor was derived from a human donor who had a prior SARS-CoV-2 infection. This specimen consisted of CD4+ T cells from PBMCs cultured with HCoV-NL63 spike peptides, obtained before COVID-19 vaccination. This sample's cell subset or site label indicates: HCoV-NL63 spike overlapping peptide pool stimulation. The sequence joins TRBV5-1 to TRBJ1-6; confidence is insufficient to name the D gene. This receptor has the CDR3 CASSYTDASRYNSPLHF. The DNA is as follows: TGCGCCAGCAGCTACACGGACGCCTCCAGATATAATTCACCCCTCCACTTT.